Listed below are T cell receptor beta chains from one sample, sequenced in a study of blood T cell repertoires in COVID-19. Libraries were prepared by immunoSEQ multiplex PCR; TCRdb keeps only in-frame clonotypes and omits some of them. The sample includes 350,000 to 450,000 clones, around 89% of them seen just once. The specimen was peripheral blood. These receptors came from a man in his forties with acute or convalescent COVID-19. The CDR3 runs from the conserved cysteine through the conserved F or W. A clone size is listed for some rows: how often the clone was seen (once, few, many), or a class if it is expanded.

clone_size	v_call	j_call	cdr3_aa
-	TRBV24-1	TRBJ1-1	CATSDSPGQGSTEAFF
-	TRBV2	TRBJ2-1	CASSTGTSGYNEQFF
-	TRBV7-9	TRBJ2-7	CASSPKTRGQLNEQYF
once	TRBV11-3	TRBJ2-1	CASSLSWRSGSYNEQFF
-	TRBV5-1	TRBJ1-2	CASRRDGNYGYTF
-	TRBV12-3/TRBV12-4	TRBJ1-1	CASSLRGSTEAFF
-	TRBV4-3	TRBJ2-3	CASSQELRTLPTDTQYF
-	TRBV5-1	TRBJ2-7	CASSADYEQYF
once	TRBV24-1	TRBJ2-2	CATSPGTDTGELFF
-	TRBV6-1	TRBJ1-2	CASSDSGAGAEYYGYTF
-	TRBV10-1	TRBJ2-1	CASSVASGINEQFF
-	TRBV4-1	TRBJ2-5	CASSQWNSGTYQETQYF
-	TRBV25-1	TRBJ2-2	CASSEAETGTPGELFF
-	TRBV6-5	TRBJ2-1	CASRRTTAGEQFF
-	TRBV28	TRBJ1-2	CASRGDRGRQVYGYTF
-	TRBV6-5	TRBJ1-1	CASSYSRLYSEAFF
-	TRBV13	TRBJ2-7	CASSSGLAGGTGYEQYF
-	TRBV24-1	TRBJ1-4	CATSDFWGVYGATNEKLFF
-	TRBV24-1	TRBJ2-1	CATSDFGLAGATDSYNEQFF
-	TRBV5-1	TRBJ1-6	CASSFLERTGPLSGSPLHF
-	TRBV7-9	TRBJ1-2	CASQSGGYGYTF
-	TRBV6-2/TRBV6-3	TRBJ1-5	CASSRGDRGAQPQHF
-	TRBV30	TRBJ2-7	CAWSRGSSPEQYF
-	TRBV7-9	TRBJ1-5	CASSHGTAHSNQPQHF
-	TRBV12-3/TRBV12-4	TRBJ2-7	CASSFREFSEQYF
-	TRBV29-1	TRBJ1-1	CSGVRQANTEAFF
once	TRBV18	TRBJ1-5	CASSPRQSNQPQHF
-	TRBV3-1/TRBV3-2	TRBJ1-2	CASSDIGGQLNYGYTF
few	TRBV9	TRBJ1-6	CASTADSQANYNSPLHF
-	TRBV6-2/TRBV6-3	TRBJ2-1	CASSIASGSHNEQFF
-	TRBV2	TRBJ2-7	CASSHYEQYF
-	TRBV2	TRBJ2-1	CASSVYNEQFF
-	TRBV30	TRBJ1-6	CAWGGTGNSPLHF